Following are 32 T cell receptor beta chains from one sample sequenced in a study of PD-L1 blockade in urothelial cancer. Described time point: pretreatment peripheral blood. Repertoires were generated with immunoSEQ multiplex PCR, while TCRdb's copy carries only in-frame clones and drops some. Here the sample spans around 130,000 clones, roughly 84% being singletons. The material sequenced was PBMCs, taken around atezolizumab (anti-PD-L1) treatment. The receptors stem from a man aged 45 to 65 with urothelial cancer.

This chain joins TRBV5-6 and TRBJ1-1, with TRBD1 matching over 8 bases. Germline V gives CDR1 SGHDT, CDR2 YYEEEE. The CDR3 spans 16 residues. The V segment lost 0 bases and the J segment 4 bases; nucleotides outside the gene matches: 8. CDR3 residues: CASSLGVGRGLTEAFF. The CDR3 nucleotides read TGTGCCAGCAGCTTGGGGGTAGGCAGGGGGCTCACTGAAGCTTTCTTT.

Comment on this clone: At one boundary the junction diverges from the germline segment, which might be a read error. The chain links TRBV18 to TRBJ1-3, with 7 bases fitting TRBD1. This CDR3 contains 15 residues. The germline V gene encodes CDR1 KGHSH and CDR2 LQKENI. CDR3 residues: CASSPSSGLGGTENF. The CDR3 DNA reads TGTGCCAGCTCACCTTCCTCGGGTCTCGGCGGGACAGAGAATTTT.

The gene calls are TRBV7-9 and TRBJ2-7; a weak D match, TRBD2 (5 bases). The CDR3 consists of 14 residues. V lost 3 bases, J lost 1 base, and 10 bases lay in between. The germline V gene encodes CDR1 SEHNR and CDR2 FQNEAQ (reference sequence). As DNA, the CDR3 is TGTGCCAGCAGCTTTTCCGGCGGGTCCTACGAGCAGTACTTC. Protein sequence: CASSFSGGSYEQYF.

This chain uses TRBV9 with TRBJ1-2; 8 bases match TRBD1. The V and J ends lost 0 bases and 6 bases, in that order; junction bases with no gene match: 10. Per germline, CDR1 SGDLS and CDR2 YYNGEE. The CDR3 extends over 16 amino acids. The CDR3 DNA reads TGTGCCAGCAGCGTAGAGGCAGGGGGCTTTAGGGATGGCTACACCTTC. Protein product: CASSVEAGGFRDGYTF.

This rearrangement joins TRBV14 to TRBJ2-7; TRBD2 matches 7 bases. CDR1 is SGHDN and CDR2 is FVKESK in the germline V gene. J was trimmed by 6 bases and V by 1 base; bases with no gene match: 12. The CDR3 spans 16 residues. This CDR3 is CASSQGAAGRHREQYF. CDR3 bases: TGTGCCAGCAGCCAAGGGGCAGCGGGACGCCATCGCGAGCAGTACTTC.

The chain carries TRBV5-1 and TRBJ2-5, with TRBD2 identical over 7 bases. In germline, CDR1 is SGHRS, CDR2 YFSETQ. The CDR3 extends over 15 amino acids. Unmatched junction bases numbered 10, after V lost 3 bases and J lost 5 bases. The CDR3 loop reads CASSSGVGGSETQYF. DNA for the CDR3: TGCGCCAGCAGCTCTGGCGTGGGCGGGAGTGAGACCCAGTACTTC. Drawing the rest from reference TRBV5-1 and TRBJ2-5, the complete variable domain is KAGVTQTPRYLIKTRGQQVTLSCSPISGHRSVSWYQQTPGQGLQFLFEYFSETQRNKGNFPGRFSGRQFSNSRSEMNVSTLELGDSALYLCASSSGVGGSETQYFGPGTRLLVL.

The CDR3, as DNA: TGTGCCAGCAGGGGGGACAGTGTCTCACCCCTCCACTTT. Translation gives CASRGDSVSPLHF. The genes are TRBV2 and TRBJ1-6; TRBD1 agrees at 7 bases. J was trimmed by 10 bases and V by 6 bases; bases with no gene match: 6. Germline values: CDR1 SNHLY, CDR2 FYNNEI. This CDR3 region has 13 residues.

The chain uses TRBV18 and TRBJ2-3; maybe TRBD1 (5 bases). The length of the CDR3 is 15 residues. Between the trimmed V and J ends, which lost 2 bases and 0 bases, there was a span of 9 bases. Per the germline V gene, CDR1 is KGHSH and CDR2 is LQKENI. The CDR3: CASSPRAGSTDTQYF. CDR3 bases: TGTGCCAGCTCACCAAGGGCAGGGAGCACAGATACGCAGTATTTT. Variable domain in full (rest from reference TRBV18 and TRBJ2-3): NAGVMQNPRHLVRRRGQEARLRCSPMKGHSHVYWYRQLPEEGLKFMVYLQKENIIDESGMPKERFSAEFPKEGPSILRIQQVVRGDSAAYFCASSPRAGSTDTQYFGPGTRLTVL.

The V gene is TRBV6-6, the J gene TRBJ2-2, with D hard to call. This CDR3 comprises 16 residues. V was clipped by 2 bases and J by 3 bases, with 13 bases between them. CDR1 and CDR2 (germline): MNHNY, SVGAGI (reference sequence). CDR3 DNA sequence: TGTGCCAGCAGTTACAAGTTTTACGGTCACACCGGGGAGCTGTTTTTT. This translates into CASSYKFYGHTGELFF.

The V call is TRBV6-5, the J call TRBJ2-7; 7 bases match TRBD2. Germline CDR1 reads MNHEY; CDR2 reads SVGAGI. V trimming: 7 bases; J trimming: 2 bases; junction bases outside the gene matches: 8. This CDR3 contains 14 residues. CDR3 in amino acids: CASNPSGVPYEQYF. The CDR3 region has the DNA TGTGCCAGCAATCCGAGCGGGGTACCCTACGAGCAGTACTTC.

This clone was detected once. Here the CDR3 reads CASSDGTRAYNEQFF. The CDR3, as DNA: TGCGCCAGCAGCGACGGGACTAGGGCCTACAATGAGCAGTTCTTC. The chain has TRBV5-1 and TRBJ2-1, with 8 bases matching TRBD2. Germline loops: CDR1 SGHRS, CDR2 YFSETQ. The V segment lost 4 bases and the J segment 2 bases; nucleotides outside the gene matches: 5. The CDR3 is 15 amino acids.

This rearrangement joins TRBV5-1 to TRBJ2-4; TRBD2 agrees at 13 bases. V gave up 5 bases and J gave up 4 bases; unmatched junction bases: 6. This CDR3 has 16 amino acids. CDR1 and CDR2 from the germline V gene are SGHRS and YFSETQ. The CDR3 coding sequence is TGCGCCAGCAGGCCGGGACTAGCGGGATCAAAAAACATTCAGTACTTC. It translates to CASRPGLAGSKNIQYF.

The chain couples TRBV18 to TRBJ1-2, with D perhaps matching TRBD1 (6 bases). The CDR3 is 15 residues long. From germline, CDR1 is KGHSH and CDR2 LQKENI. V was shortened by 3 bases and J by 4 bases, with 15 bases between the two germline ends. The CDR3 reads CASSPPRGAGYGYTF. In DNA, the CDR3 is TGTGCCAGCTCACCTCCCAGGGGCGCGGGCTATGGCTACACCTTC.

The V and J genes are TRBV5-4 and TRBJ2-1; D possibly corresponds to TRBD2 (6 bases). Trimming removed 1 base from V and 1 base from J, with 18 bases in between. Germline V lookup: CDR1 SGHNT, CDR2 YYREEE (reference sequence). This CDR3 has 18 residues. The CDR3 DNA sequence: TGTGCCAGCAGCTTGATGGACTTGGGAGGAAGGTCCTACAATGAGCAGTTCTTC. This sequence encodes CASSLMDLGGRSYNEQFF. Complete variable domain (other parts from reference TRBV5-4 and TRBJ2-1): ETGVTQSPTHLIKTRGQQVTLRCSSQSGHNTVSWYQQALGQGPQFIFQYYREEENGRGNFPPRFSGLQFPNYSSELNVNALELDDSALYLCASSLMDLGGRSYNEQFFGPGTRLTVL.

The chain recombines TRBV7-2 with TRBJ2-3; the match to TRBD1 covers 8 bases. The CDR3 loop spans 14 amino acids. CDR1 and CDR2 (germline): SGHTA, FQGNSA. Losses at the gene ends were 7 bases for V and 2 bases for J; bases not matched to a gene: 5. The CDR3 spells CASNQGANTDTQYF. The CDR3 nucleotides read TGTGCCAGCAACCAGGGGGCGAACACAGATACGCAGTATTTT.

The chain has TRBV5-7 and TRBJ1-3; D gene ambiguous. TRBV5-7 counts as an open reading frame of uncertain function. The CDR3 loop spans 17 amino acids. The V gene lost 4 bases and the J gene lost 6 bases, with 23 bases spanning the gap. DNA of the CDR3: TGTGCCAGCAGCCGCCACATGGAGCCTTCCCAAACAAACACCATATATTTT. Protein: CASSRHMEPSQTNTIYF.

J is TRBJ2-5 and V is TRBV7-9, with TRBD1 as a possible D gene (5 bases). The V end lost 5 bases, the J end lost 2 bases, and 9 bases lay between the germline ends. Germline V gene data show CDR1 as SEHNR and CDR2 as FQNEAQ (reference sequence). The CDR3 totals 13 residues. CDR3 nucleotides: TGTGCCAGCAGCCACAGGACACAAGAGACCCAGTACTTC. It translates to CASSHRTQETQYF.

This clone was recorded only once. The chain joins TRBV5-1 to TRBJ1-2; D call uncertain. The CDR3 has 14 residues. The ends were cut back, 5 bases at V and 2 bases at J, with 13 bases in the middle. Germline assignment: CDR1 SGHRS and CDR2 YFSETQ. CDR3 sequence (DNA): TGCGCCAGCAGTGTTGCAGACAACAACTATGGCTACACCTTC. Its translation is CASSVADNNYGYTF. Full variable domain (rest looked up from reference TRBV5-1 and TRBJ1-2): KAGVTQTPRYLIKTRGQQVTLSCSPISGHRSVSWYQQTPGQGLQFLFEYFSETQRNKGNFPGRFSGRQFSNSRSEMNVSTLELGDSALYLCASSVADNNYGYTFGSGTRLTVV.

For the CDR3, the DNA is TGCGCCAGCAGCTTGGTCCCCCTGAACACCGGGGAGCTGTTTTTT. Its protein product is CASSLVPLNTGELFF. This chain uses TRBV5-1 with TRBJ2-2; D unclear. The CDR3 sequence is 15 residues long. Germline assignment: CDR1 SGHRS and CDR2 YFSETQ. V shed 0 bases and J shed 1 base, with 7 bases lying between them.

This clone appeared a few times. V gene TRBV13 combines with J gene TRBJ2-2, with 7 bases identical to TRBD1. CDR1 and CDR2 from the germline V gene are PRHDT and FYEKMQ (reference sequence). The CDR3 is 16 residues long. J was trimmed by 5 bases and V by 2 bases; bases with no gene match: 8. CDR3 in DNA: TGTGCCAGCAGCTTAAGACAGGGACGGGGAACCGGGGAGCTGTTTTTT. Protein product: CASSLRQGRGTGELFF.

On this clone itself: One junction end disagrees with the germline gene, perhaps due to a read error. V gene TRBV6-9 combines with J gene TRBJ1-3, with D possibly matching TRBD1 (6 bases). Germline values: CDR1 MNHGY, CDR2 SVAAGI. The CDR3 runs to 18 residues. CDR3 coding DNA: TGTGCCAGCAGATATTCCGACAGGTCAGGGAGCTCTGGAAACACCATATATTTT. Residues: CASRYSDRSGSSGNTIYF.

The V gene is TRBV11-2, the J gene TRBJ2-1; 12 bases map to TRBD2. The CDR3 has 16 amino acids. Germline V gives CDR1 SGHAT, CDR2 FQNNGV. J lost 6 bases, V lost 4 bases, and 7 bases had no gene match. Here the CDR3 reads CASSSSETSGSNEQFF. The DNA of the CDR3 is TGTGCCAGCAGCTCTAGCGAGACTAGCGGGAGCAATGAGCAGTTCTTC.

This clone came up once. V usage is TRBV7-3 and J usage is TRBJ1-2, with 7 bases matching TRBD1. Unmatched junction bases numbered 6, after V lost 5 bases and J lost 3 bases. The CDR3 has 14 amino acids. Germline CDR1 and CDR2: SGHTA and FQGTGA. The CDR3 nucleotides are TGTGCCAGCAGCCCGGGACAGAGGGACTATGGCTACACCTTC. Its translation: CASSPGQRDYGYTF.

The CDR3 DNA follows: TGTGCCAGCAGCTGGACTAGCGGGAGCGATGAGCAGTTCTTC. This sequence encodes CASSWTSGSDEQFF. The chain uses TRBV11-2 and TRBJ2-1; 13 bases fit TRBD2. This CDR3 has 14 residues. V dropped 4 bases and J dropped 8; count of bases not matched to a gene: 2. Germline values: CDR1 SGHAT, CDR2 FQNNGV.

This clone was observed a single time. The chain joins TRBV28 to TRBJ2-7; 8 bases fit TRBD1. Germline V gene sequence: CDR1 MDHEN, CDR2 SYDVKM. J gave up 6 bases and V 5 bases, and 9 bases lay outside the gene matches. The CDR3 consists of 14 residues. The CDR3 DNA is TGTGCCAGCAGTAACCGGGACAGGTCTGCCGAGCAGTACTTC. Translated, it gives CASSNRDRSAEQYF.

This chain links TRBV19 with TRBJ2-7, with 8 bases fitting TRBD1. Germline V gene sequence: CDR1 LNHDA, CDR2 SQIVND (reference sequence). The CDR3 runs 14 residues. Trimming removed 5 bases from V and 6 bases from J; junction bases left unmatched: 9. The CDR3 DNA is TGTGCCAGTAGTGCCGGGACAGGTAGGAGCGAGCAGTACTTC. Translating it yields CASSAGTGRSEQYF.

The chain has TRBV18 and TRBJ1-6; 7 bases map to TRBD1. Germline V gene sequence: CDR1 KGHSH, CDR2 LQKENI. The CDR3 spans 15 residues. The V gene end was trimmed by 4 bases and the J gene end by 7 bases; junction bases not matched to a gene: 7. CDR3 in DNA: TGTGCCAGCTCACTCACCGGGACAGAAAATTCACCCCTCCACTTT. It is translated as CASSLTGTENSPLHF.

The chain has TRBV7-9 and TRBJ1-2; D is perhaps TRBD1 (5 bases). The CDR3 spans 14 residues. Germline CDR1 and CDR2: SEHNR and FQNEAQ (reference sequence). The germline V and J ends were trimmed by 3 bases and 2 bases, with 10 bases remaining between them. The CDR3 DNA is TGTGCCAGCAGCTTCCCGACAGTGAACTATGGCTACACCTTC. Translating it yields CASSFPTVNYGYTF.

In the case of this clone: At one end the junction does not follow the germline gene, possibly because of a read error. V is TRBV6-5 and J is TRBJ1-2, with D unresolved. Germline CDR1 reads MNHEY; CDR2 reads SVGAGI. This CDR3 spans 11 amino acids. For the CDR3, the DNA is TGTGCCAGCAGTTACATTCACCGGGAATACTTC. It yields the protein CASSYIHREYF.

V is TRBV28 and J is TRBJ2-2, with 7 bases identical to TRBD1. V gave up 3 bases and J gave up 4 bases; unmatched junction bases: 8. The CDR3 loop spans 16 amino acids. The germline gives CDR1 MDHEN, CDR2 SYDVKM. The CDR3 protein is CASSFLTGSGTGELFF. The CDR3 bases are TGTGCCAGCAGTTTTCTGACAGGGTCGGGCACCGGGGAGCTGTTTTTT.

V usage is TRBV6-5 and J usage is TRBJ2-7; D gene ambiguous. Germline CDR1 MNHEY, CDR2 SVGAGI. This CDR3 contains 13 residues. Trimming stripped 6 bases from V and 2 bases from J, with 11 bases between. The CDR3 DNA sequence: TGTGCCAGCAGCCAGATAAACCCCTACGAGCAGTACTTC. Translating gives CASSQINPYEQYF.

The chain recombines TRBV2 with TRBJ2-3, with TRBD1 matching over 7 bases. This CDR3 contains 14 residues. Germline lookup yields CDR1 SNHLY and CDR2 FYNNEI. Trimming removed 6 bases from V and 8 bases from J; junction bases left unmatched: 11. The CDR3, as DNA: TGTGCCAGCAGAGACAGGGATAAGATAGGTACGCAGTATTTT. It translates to CASRDRDKIGTQYF.